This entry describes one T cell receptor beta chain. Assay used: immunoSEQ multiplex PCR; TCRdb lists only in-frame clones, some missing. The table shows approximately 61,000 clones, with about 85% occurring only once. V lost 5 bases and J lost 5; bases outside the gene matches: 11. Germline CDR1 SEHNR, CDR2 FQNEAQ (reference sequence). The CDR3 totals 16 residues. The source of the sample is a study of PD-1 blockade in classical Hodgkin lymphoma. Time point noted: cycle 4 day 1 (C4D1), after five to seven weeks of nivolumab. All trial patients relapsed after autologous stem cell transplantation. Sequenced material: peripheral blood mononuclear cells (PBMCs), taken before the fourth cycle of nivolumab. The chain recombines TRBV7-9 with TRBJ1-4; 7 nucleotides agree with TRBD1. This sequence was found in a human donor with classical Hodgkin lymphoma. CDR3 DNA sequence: TGTGCCAGCAGCGCTACAGGGAGGGGGCCAAATGAAAAACTGTTTTTT. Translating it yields CASSATGRGPNEKLFF.